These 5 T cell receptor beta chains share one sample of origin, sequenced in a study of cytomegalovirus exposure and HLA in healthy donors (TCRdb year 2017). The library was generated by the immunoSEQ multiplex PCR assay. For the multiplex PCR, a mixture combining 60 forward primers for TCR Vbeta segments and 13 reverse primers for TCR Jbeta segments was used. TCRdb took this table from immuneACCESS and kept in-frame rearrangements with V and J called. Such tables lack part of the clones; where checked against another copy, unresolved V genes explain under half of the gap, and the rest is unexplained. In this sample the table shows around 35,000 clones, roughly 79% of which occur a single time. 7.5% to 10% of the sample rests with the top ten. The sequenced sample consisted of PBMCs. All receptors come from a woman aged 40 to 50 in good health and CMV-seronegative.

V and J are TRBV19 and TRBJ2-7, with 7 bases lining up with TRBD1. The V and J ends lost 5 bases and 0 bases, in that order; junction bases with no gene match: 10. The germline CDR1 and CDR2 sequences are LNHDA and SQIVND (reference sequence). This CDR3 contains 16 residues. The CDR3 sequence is CASSPQTGTLSYEQYF. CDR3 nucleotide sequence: TGTGCCAGTAGTCCTCAGACAGGGACGCTCTCCTACGAGCAGTACTTC.

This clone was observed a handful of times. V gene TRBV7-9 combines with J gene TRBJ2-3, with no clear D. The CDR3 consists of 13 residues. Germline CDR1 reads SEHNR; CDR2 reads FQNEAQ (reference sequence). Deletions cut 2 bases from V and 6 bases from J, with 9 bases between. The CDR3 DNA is TGTGCCAGCAGCTTAACGATCGGGGATACGCAGTATTTT. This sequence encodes CASSLTIGDTQYF.

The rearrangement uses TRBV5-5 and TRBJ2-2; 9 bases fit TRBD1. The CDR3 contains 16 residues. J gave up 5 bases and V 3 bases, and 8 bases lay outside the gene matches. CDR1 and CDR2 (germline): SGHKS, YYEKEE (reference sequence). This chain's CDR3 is CASSYPGTGRTGELFF. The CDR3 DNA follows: TGTGCCAGCAGCTACCCCGGGACAGGGAGGACCGGGGAGCTGTTTTTT.

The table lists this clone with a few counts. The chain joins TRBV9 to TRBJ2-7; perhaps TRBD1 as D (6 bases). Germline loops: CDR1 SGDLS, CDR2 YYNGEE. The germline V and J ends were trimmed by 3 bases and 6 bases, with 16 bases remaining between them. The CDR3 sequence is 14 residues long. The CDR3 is CASSGGGRGTEQYF. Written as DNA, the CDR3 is TGTGCCAGCAGCGGCGGAGGCAGGGGTACCGAGCAGTACTTC.

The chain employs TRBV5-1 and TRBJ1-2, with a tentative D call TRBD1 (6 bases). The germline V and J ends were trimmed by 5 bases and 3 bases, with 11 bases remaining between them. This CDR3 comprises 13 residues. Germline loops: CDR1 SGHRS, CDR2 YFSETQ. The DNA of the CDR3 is TGCGCCAGCAGTCCACAGGGCGACTATGGCTACACCTTC. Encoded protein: CASSPQGDYGYTF.